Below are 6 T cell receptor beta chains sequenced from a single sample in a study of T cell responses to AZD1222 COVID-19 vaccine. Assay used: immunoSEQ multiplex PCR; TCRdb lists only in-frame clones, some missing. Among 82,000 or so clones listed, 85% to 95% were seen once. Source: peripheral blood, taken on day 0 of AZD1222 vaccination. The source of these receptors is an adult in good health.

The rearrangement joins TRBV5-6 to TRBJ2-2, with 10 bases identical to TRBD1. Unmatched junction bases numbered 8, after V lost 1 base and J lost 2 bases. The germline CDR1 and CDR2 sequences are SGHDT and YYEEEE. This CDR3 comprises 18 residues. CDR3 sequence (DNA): TGTGCCAGCAGCTTGTTCTTAAGGACAGGGGGAAACACCGGGGAGCTGTTTTTT. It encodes CASSLFLRTGGNTGELFF.

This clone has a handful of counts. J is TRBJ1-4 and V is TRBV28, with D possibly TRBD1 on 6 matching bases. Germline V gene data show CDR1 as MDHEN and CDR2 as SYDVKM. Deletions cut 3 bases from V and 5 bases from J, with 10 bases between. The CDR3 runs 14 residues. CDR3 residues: CASSLRGENEKLFF. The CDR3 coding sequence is TGTGCCAGCAGTTTGAGGGGGGAGAATGAAAAACTGTTTTTT. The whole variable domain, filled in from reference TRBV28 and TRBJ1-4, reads DVKVTQSSRYLVKRTGEKVFLECVQDMDHENMFWYRQDPGLGLRLIYFSYDVKMKEKGDIPEGYSVSREKKERFSLILESASTNQTSMYLCASSLRGENEKLFFGSGTQLSVL.

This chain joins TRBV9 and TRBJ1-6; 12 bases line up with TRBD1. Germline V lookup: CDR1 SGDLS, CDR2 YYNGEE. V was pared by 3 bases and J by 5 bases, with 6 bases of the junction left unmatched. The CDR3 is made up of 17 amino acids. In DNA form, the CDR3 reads TGTGCCAGCAGCGGTAAGGGACAGGGGGCCAATAATTCACCCCTCCACTTT. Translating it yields CASSGKGQGANNSPLHF.

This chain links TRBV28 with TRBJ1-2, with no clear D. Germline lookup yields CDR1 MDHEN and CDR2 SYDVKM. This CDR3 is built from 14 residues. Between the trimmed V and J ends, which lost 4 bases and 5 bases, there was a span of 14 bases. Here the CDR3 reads CASSSTAGLYGYTF. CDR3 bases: TGTGCCAGCAGTTCCACGGCAGGTCTTTATGGCTACACCTTC.

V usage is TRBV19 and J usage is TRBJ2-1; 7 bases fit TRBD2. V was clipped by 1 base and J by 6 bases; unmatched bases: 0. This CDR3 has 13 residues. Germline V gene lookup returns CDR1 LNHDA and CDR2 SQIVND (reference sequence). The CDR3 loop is CASSIGEGNEQFF. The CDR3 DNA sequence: TGTGCCAGTAGTATAGGGGAGGGCAATGAGCAGTTCTTC.

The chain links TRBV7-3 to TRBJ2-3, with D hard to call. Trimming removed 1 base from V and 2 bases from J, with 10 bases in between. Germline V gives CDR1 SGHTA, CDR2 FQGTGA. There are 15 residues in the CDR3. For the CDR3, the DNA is TGTGCCAGCAGCTTAAGGGCTAGTTTCACAGATACGCAGTATTTT. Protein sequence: CASSLRASFTDTQYF.